The 13 T cell receptor beta chains below all came from one sample that was sequenced in a study of blood T cell repertoires in COVID-19. Assay used: immunoSEQ multiplex PCR; TCRdb lists only in-frame clones, some missing. The sample lists approximately 54,000 clones, 86% seen once, with roughly 4% in the top ten. Sequenced input: peripheral blood. The source of these receptors is a man at least 80 years old with active COVID-19.

The V gene is TRBV2, the J gene TRBJ2-6; D is ambiguous. The CDR3 totals 14 residues. With 2 bases removed from V and 2 bases from J, the gap between germline ends came to 4 bases. Germline CDR1 and CDR2: SNHLY and FYNNEI. Written as DNA, the CDR3 is TGTGCCAGCAGTGAACGTCCTGGGGCCAACGTCCTGACTTTC. Its protein product is CASSERPGANVLTF.

This chain joins TRBV30 and TRBJ2-1, with 7 bases fitting TRBD1. The CDR3 spans 14 residues. The germline V gene encodes CDR1 GTSNPN and CDR2 SVGIG (reference sequence). V gave up 5 bases and J gave up 0 bases; unmatched junction bases: 4. In DNA, the CDR3 is TGTGCCTGGGGACAGGAAACCTCCTACAATGAGCAGTTCTTC. It translates to CAWGQETSYNEQFF.

This clone was counted between two and nine times. The chain is built from TRBV19 and TRBJ2-7; 10 bases agree with TRBD1. The ends lost 6 bases at V and 2 bases at J; junction bases unmatched: 1. CDR1 is LNHDA and CDR2 is SQIVND in the germline V gene (reference sequence). The CDR3 totals 13 residues. CDR3 coding DNA: TGTGCCAGTAGGGGACAGGGGACCTACGAGCAGTACTTC. It yields the protein CASRGQGTYEQYF.

The chain couples TRBV5-4 to TRBJ1-1; 10 bases are shared with TRBD1. The germline gives CDR1 SGHNT, CDR2 YYREEE (reference sequence). This CDR3 spans 15 amino acids. V lost 2 bases, J lost 5 bases, and 6 bases stayed unmatched. The CDR3 loop is CASSLPPGQGTEAFF. In DNA, the CDR3 is TGTGCCAGCAGCTTACCTCCGGGACAGGGGACTGAAGCTTTCTTT.

Of note for this clone: Other nucleotide sequences in the sample specify the same CDR3. The chain links TRBV10-3 to TRBJ2-7; 7 bases fit TRBD2. The CDR3 sequence is 16 residues long. Germline V gene sequence: CDR1 ENHRY, CDR2 SYGVKD. V lost 3 bases and J lost 4; bases outside the gene matches: 12. As DNA, the CDR3 is TGTGCCATCAGTGAAGGGCTAGCGGATCTCGGGTACGAGCAGTACTTC. This encodes CAISEGLADLGYEQYF.

The gene calls are TRBV28 and TRBJ1-1; 7 bases fit TRBD1. The trim removed 7 bases at V and 7 bases at J, leaving 9 bases unmatched. The CDR3 loop spans 13 amino acids. Germline CDR1 MDHEN, CDR2 SYDVKM. The CDR3 bases are TGTGCCAGCACACTATCGGGACAGTTTGAAGCTTTCTTT. Translation: CASTLSGQFEAFF. The whole variable domain, remainder taken from reference TRBV28 and TRBJ1-1, is DVKVTQSSRYLVKRTGEKVFLECVQDMDHENMFWYRQDPGLGLRLIYFSYDVKMKEKGDIPEGYSVSREKKERFSLILESASTNQTSMYLCASTLSGQFEAFFGQGTRLTVV.

The CDR3 protein is CASSRTGLTEAFF. CDR3 in DNA: TGTGCCAGCAGCCGGACAGGGCTCACTGAAGCTTTCTTT. The chain employs TRBV6-5 and TRBJ1-1; TRBD1 matches 8 bases. J was trimmed by 4 bases and V by 6 bases; bases with no gene match: 4. The CDR3 is 13 residues long. Germline-derived CDR1 and CDR2 are MNHEY and SVGAGI.

This chain uses TRBV5-1 with TRBJ1-2; 9 nucleotides align to TRBD1. The V and J ends lost 4 bases and 2 bases, in that order; junction bases with no gene match: 6. Germline values: CDR1 SGHRS, CDR2 YFSETQ. This CDR3 region has 15 residues. CDR3 amino acids: CASSRPGTGNYGYTF. CDR3 coding DNA: TGCGCCAGCAGCCGTCCCGGGACAGGGAACTATGGCTACACCTTC.

The J gene is TRBJ1-1, the V gene TRBV5-1, with unresolved D. The ends were cut back, 0 bases at V and 4 bases at J, with 10 bases in the middle. The germline V gene has CDR1 SGHRS and CDR2 YFSETQ. The CDR3 consists of 14 residues. The CDR3 DNA sequence: TGCGCCAGCAGCTTGGGGTCACGGGGCACTGAAGCTTTCTTT. This codes for CASSLGSRGTEAFF.

A few counts support this clone. The CDR3 DNA sequence: TGTGCCAGCTCACCCACCAGGGACACCGGGGAGCTGTTTTTT. As protein: CASSPTRDTGELFF. The V gene is TRBV18, the J gene TRBJ2-2, with a weak D call TRBD1 (5 bases). Germline V gene lookup returns CDR1 KGHSH and CDR2 LQKENI. This CDR3 has 14 residues. V gave up 3 bases and J gave up 3 bases, with 8 bases separating them.

The CDR3 DNA follows: TGTGCCAGCAGTACAGGGGCCGCAGCTGGGGCCAACGTCCTGACTTTC. Translating it yields CASSTGAAAGANVLTF. The chain joins TRBV28 to TRBJ2-6; 7 bases agree with TRBD1. Trimming cost V 5 bases and J 2 bases; bases outside gene matches: 6. The CDR3 consists of 16 residues. Germline assignment: CDR1 MDHEN and CDR2 SYDVKM.

The gene calls are TRBV5-1 and TRBJ1-1, with TRBD1 matching 7 bases. Germline CDR1 reads SGHRS; CDR2 reads YFSETQ. The J segment lost 7 bases and the V segment lost 3 bases, leaving 6 bases of the junction unmatched. The CDR3 is made up of 13 amino acids. CDR3 protein: CASSYYGQDEAFF. Written as DNA, the CDR3 is TGCGCCAGCAGCTACTATGGACAGGATGAAGCTTTCTTT.

This clone was detected a few times. V gene TRBV4-1 combines with J gene TRBJ1-1; TRBD1 matches at 9 bases. V lost 1 base to trimming and J lost 4 bases; unmatched junction nucleotides: 13. CDR1 MGHRA and CDR2 YSYEKL come from the germline V gene. This CDR3 is built from 18 residues. DNA of the CDR3: TGCGCCAGCAGCCAAGGAGGCCTCCGGGACAGGGATCGCACTGAAGCTTTCTTT. It yields the protein CASSQGGLRDRDRTEAFF.